This TCR beta chain was documented in a study of blood T cell repertoires in COVID-19. Study summary: Material from acute and convalescent COVID-19 was sourced from the United States, Italy and Spain.

Clones were read by immunoSEQ multiplex PCR, and TCRdb kept only the in-frame ones, dropping some. The sample shows 100,000 to 150,000 clones, approximately 82% of them seen only once. This CDR3 spans 13 amino acids. Germline V gene lookup returns CDR1 MDHEN and CDR2 SYDVKM. The trim removed 3 bases at V and 8 bases at J, leaving 4 bases unmatched. V gene TRBV28 combines with J gene TRBJ1-2; 9 nucleotides align to TRBD1. This TCR derives from a man in his 60s with acute or convalescent COVID-19. The sequencing sample was made of peripheral blood. CDR3 region: CASSLGTGRGYTF. CDR3 DNA sequence: TGTGCCAGCAGTTTGGGGACAGGGCGAGGCTACACCTTC.